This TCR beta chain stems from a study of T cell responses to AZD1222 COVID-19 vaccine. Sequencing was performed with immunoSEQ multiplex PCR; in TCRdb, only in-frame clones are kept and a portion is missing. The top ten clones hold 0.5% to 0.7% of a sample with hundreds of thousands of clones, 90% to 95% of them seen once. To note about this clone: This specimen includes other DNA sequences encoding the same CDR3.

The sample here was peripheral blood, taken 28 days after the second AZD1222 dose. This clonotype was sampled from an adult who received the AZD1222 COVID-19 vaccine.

CDR3 loop: CASSVGSNTEAFF. Here the CDR3 DNA reads TGTGCCAGCAGCGTAGGCTCGAACACTGAAGCTTTCTTT. This chain joins TRBV9 and TRBJ1-1; D remains unclear. Germline CDR1 is SGDLS and CDR2 is YYNGEE. Trimming pared 0 bases from V and 1 base from J, leaving 4 bases between. The CDR3 consists of 13 residues.